The 13 T cell receptor beta chains reported below all come from one sample, sequenced in a study of OX40 agonist ivuxolimab in advanced cancers. Libraries were prepared by immunoSEQ multiplex PCR; TCRdb keeps only in-frame clonotypes and omits some of them. Of some 62,000 clones listed, 75% to 95% are singletons. The input for sequencing was CD4+ or CD8+ T cells sorted from blood, taken in a trial of the OX40 agonist ivuxolimab. The receptors were gathered from an adult with an advanced solid tumor such as melanoma, head and neck, liver or kidney cancer.

The CDR3 loop is CASSPGAAGLPNNEQFF. The CDR3 region has the DNA TGTGCCAGCAGCCCGGGGGCGGCGGGCCTTCCTAACAATGAGCAGTTCTTC. This chain links TRBV7-2 with TRBJ2-1; D is possibly TRBD1 or TRBD2 (6 bases each). Germline V gene data show CDR1 as SGHTA and CDR2 as FQGNSA. Trimming took 5 bases from V and 5 from J, leaving 22 bases between them. The CDR3 runs 17 residues.

This clone was seen a few times. V and J are TRBV6-5 and TRBJ1-2; 8 bases align to TRBD1. The germline CDR1 and CDR2 sequences are MNHEY and SVGAGI. The CDR3 runs to 15 residues. V was pared by 1 base and J by 7 bases, with 8 bases of the junction left unmatched. The CDR3 region has the DNA TGTGCCAGCAGTTACTTGGACAGGGTGGAATCTGGCTACACCTTC. Translation gives CASSYLDRVESGYTF.

This sequence joins TRBV7-9 and TRBJ2-7; TRBD1 matches at 10 bases. J gave up 7 bases and V 4 bases, and 13 bases lay outside the gene matches. CDR1 and CDR2 (germline): SEHNR, FQNEAQ (reference sequence). The CDR3 length is 16 residues. The CDR3 sequence: CASSSGRQGAAEEQYF. CDR3 sequence (DNA): TGTGCCAGCAGCTCCGGGCGACAGGGGGCAGCTGAGGAGCAGTACTTC.

V and J are TRBV5-4 and TRBJ2-7; 7 nucleotides align to TRBD2. The J segment lost 4 bases and the V segment lost 5 bases, leaving 9 bases of the junction unmatched. CDR1 SGHNT and CDR2 YYREEE come from the germline V gene (reference sequence). The CDR3 is 14 residues long. DNA for the CDR3: TGTGCCAGCAGTCCAGCGGGACCTTCATACGAGCAGTACTTC. It translates to CASSPAGPSYEQYF.

This clone came up once. The chain links TRBV7-9 to TRBJ2-3; D is possibly TRBD1 or TRBD2 (5 bases each). Trimming removed 1 base at V and 6 bases at J, with 17 bases between. The CDR3 is 16 amino acids. CDR1 is SEHNR, CDR2 FQNEAQ, per germline (reference sequence). Here the CDR3 reads CASSLGGLVFSDTQYF. DNA for the CDR3: TGTGCCAGCAGCTTAGGGGGGTTAGTTTTCTCGGATACGCAGTATTTT.

This clone occurred once. This chain joins TRBV6-5 and TRBJ2-7; no firm D call. Trimming shortened V by 5 bases and J by 4 bases, and 12 bases separated the two germline ends. CDR3 size: 13 residues. CDR1 and CDR2 (germline): MNHEY, SVGAGI. CDR3 amino acids: CASSPPNSYEQYF. As DNA, the CDR3 is TGTGCCAGCAGTCCCCCGAATTCGTACGAGCAGTACTTC.

This rearrangement joins TRBV9 to TRBJ2-3, with D tentatively TRBD2 (5 bases). The CDR3 extends over 15 amino acids. CDR1 and CDR2 from the germline V gene are SGDLS and YYNGEE. V was shortened by 3 bases and J by 0 bases, with 11 bases between the two germline ends. This CDR3 reads CASSGGIFSTDTQYF. CDR3 bases: TGTGCCAGCAGCGGAGGGATTTTTAGCACAGATACGCAGTATTTT.

A remark on this clone: Other nucleotide sequences in the sample specify the same CDR3. The chain is built from TRBV28 and TRBJ2-5; 14 nucleotides line up with TRBD2. In germline, CDR1 is MDHEN, CDR2 SYDVKM. Losses at the gene ends were 6 bases for V and 5 bases for J; bases not matched to a gene: 5. This CDR3 has 15 residues. CDR3 residues: CASSMGTSGSETQYF. In DNA form, the CDR3 reads TGTGCCAGCAGCATGGGGACTAGCGGGAGTGAGACCCAGTACTTC.

The genes are TRBV2 and TRBJ1-1; TRBD1 is a possible D gene (5 bases). This CDR3 has 15 residues. CDR1 is SNHLY and CDR2 is FYNNEI in the germline V gene. Trimming removed 3 bases from V and 3 bases from J, with 14 bases in between. In DNA form, the CDR3 reads TGTGCCAGCAGTGATCCCTGGGACGCCGACACTGAAGCTTTCTTT. The encoded protein is CASSDPWDADTEAFF.

The rearrangement joins TRBV12-5 to TRBJ2-1; 8 bases are shared with TRBD2. Germline V gives CDR1 LGHNT, CDR2 FRNRAP. The ends lost 0 bases at V and 8 bases at J; junction bases unmatched: 6. This CDR3 is 15 amino acids long. CDR3 in DNA: TGTGCTAGTGGTTTGGTTACCGGGAGGGCCCATGAGCAGTTCTTC. It is translated as CASGLVTGRAHEQFF.

The chain is built from TRBV6-5 and TRBJ1-1; D is ambiguous. The CDR3 has 14 residues. Germline V gene sequence: CDR1 MNHEY, CDR2 SVGAGI. Trimming removed 0 bases at V and 4 bases at J, with 9 bases between. The CDR3 here is CASSYSILTTEAFF. CDR3 bases: TGTGCCAGCAGTTACTCGATTCTTACCACTGAAGCTTTCTTT.

The rearrangement uses TRBV10-3 and TRBJ1-1; TRBD1 matches 7 bases. Germline CDR1 and CDR2: ENHRY and SYGVKD. The CDR3 length is 15 residues. The trim removed 5 bases at V and 1 base at J, leaving 7 bases unmatched. This CDR3 is CAISLVQGTNTEAFF. The DNA for the CDR3 is TGTGCCATCAGTTTGGTACAGGGGACGAACACTGAAGCTTTCTTT.

The gene calls are TRBV14 and TRBJ1-4, with D possibly matching TRBD1 (5 bases). This CDR3 comprises 15 residues. V shed 5 bases and J shed 3 bases, with 13 bases lying between them. Germline V gives CDR1 SGHDN, CDR2 FVKESK. The CDR3 DNA reads TGTGCCAGCAGCTTCCAACAGGCCCCTAATGAAAAACTGTTTTTT. Its translation: CASSFQQAPNEKLFF.